This T cell receptor beta chain was identified in a study of T cell responses to AZD1222 COVID-19 vaccine. The assay was immunoSEQ multiplex PCR, and TCRdb's table has in-frame clones only and misses some. The data show some 200,000 clones, with around 90% seen just once and approximately 0.98% held by the top ten. This CDR3 has 15 amino acids. The receptor was isolated from an adult in good health. The V call is TRBV21-1, the J call TRBJ2-7. TRBV21-1 is a listed pseudogene. This sample comprised peripheral blood, obtained on day 0 of AZD1222 vaccination. CDR3 amino acids: CASSPIQEWGYEQYF. CDR3 DNA: TGTGCCAGCAGCCCGATCCAAGAGTGGGGCTACGAGCAGTACTTC.